The rows below give T cell receptor beta chains drawn from one sample of a study of naive and memory T cell subsets. TCRdb called the UMI-ligation and nested PCR reads again in MiXCR, with one record for every CDR3 protein. The data contain about 23,000 distinct CDR3 sequences, 7% to 10% of them seen just once; the ten biggest clones take up 20% to 25%. Sequenced material: central memory CD8+ T cells from blood. The source of these receptors is a human donor in good health. Both conserved end residues are part of each CDR3. The order of the fields is J gene, clone size, D gene, V gene, CDR3 protein, CDR3 DNA. A D gene is named only where the DNA matches it firmly. Some rows have no size entry. The others give once, few or many, or a class for an expanded clone.

>TRBJ2-7|.|TRBD2|TRBV7-6
CASMPLAGQSSYEQYF
TGTGCCAGCATGCCTCTAGCGGGACAAAGCTCCTACGAGCAGTACTTC
>TRBJ1-1|few|.|TRBV5-1
CASSLNIRGRWTEAFF
TGCGCCAGCAGCTTGAACATTCGAGGGCGCTGGACTGAAGCTTTCTTT
>TRBJ2-1|many|.|TRBV27
CASSPETGPISYNEQFF
TGTGCCAGCAGTCCAGAGACTGGCCCCATCTCCTACAATGAGCAGTTCTTC
>TRBJ2-7|.|TRBD2|TRBV9
CASSLGGSSYEQYF
TGTGCCAGCAGTCTGGGCGGGAGCTCCTACGAGCAGTACTTC
>TRBJ2-7|many|TRBD1|TRBV20-1
CSAGQTGGSYEQYF
TGCAGTGCCGGACAGACAGGGGGATCCTACGAGCAGTACTTC
>TRBJ2-3|.|TRBD1|TRBV6-1
CASSDGQGATDTQYF
TGTGCCAGCAGTGACGGCCAGGGGGCAACAGATACGCAGTATTTT
>TRBJ2-7|many|TRBD1|TRBV11-2
CASSLDPPGQGPYEQYF
TGTGCCAGCAGCTTAGATCCCCCGGGACAGGGCCCCTACGAGCAGTACTTC
>TRBJ1-4|few|TRBD1|TRBV28
CASTEETGGGEKLFF
TGTGCCAGCACCGAGGAGACAGGGGGCGGTGAAAAACTGTTTTTT
>TRBJ2-7|few|TRBD1|TRBV5-1
CASSSGTVYEQYF
TGCGCCAGCAGCTCAGGGACAGTCTACGAGCAGTACTTC
>TRBJ1-1|many|.|TRBV4-1
CASSQVTGDPGFYTEAFF
TGCGCCAGCAGCCAAGTTACGGGGGATCCAGGTTTTTACACTGAAGCTTTCTTT
>TRBJ2-7|many|.|TRBV5-5
CASSRGAGDYEQYF
TGTGCCAGCAGCCGGGGGGCGGGTGACTACGAGCAGTACTTC
>TRBJ1-3|many|.|TRBV27
CASSLGGSRSGNTIYF
TGTGCCAGCAGTTTAGGGGGCAGTCGCTCTGGAAACACCATATATTTT
>TRBJ2-4|.|TRBD1|TRBV9
CASSEGDSKNIQYF
TGTGCCAGCAGCGAGGGGGACAGTAAAAACATTCAGTACTTC
>TRBJ2-1|medium-sized|TRBD2|TRBV3-1
CASSLGLAVNEQFF
TGTGCCAGCAGCCTGGGACTAGCGGTCAATGAGCAGTTCTTC
>TRBJ2-3|medium-sized|.|TRBV28
CASTSGLGQDTQYF
TGTGCCAGCACCTCAGGGTTGGGACAAGATACGCAGTATTTT
>TRBJ2-7|.|.|TRBV5-1
CASREGYRSGYEQYF
TGCGCCAGCAGGGAGGGTTATAGGAGTGGCTACGAGCAGTACTTC